This is a list of T cell receptor beta chains from one sample in a study of Graves' ophthalmopathy and Graves' hyperthyroidism. TCRdb passed the multiplex PCR reads through MiXCR, listing each CDR3 protein once. In the table there are about 24,000 distinct CDR3 sequences, 48% of which are singletons. The sample comprised peripheral blood. The receptors come from an adult woman with stable Graves' hyperthyroidism. The conserved cysteine and the conserved F or W are not part of the CDR3 here.

TRBV19	TRBJ2-3	ASSTIDREDTQY
TRBV7-9	TRBJ1-1	ASSFYRTGSTEAF
TRBV6-4	TRBJ2-5	ASSDTSGETQY
TRBV15	TRBJ2-5	ATSGSGRAFETQY
TRBV6-1	TRBJ2-7	ASSGLAGVIPHEQY
TRBV28	TRBJ2-1	ASSSKGLAGHNEQF
TRBV19	TRBJ2-7	ASRLAGGSEQY
TRBV9	TRBJ1-3	ASSVKLGRGRENTIY
TRBV4-1	TRBJ1-4	ASSPVSEKLF
TRBV5-8	TRBJ2-5	ASSEWGGPASGSGETQY
TRBV10-2	TRBJ2-1	ASRLANEQF
TRBV6-5	TRBJ2-3	ASRLGQHTDTQY
TRBV11-2	TRBJ2-2	ASSLVSGRAGELF
TRBV5-1	TRBJ2-1	ASSLAPRGSEGNEQF
TRBV28	TRBJ1-2	ASRPDTGGYT
TRBV24-1	TRBJ2-1	ATRRGPGGNNEQF
TRBV20-1	TRBJ2-7	SARDPSSVEQY
TRBV20-1	TRBJ2-7	SASLTSGIYEQY
TRBV24-1	TRBJ2-7	ATSSGQVSYEQY
TRBV10-2	TRBJ2-7	AAGSYEQY
TRBV19	TRBJ1-1	ASSRGRMGNTEAF
TRBV5-8	TRBJ2-3	ASSFYICSAPGTSSTYTDTQY
TRBV29-1	TRBJ2-3	SVAPRDTQY
TRBV6-4	TRBJ1-1	ASRDTGAPEAF
TRBV2	TRBJ2-1	ASSDRTGVASRDNEQF
TRBV3-1	TRBJ2-7	ASSQWPDSYEQY
TRBV19	TRBJ2-2	ASSPRGQGNTGELF
TRBV5-1	TRBJ2-3	ASSPLAGAPVDTQY
TRBV20-1	TRBJ2-3	SATENTDTQY
TRBV7-8	TRBJ2-5	ASSASHGFNQPQY
TRBV7-9	TRBJ1-6	ASSLGGMSSYNSPLH
TRBV12-3/TRBV12-4	TRBJ2-7	ASSGWARIYEQY
TRBV9	TRBJ2-5	ASSVQDVGTQY
TRBV25-1	TRBJ2-1	ASYSGLRNEQF
TRBV10-1	TRBJ2-7	ASSERTNSSGRAFAYEQY
TRBV7-9	TRBJ2-7	ASSQPSGRGTYEQY
TRBV11-1	TRBJ2-2	ASSLRPNTGELF
TRBV7-3	TRBJ2-1	ASSPTAGSRSYNEQF
TRBV27	TRBJ1-2	ASSLSGRANYGYT
TRBV29-1	TRBJ2-7	SVGLWSYEQY
TRBV5-1	TRBJ2-2	ASSGGSGRIFTGELF
TRBV20-1	TRBJ1-1	SALYSGRTEAF
TRBV3-1	TRBJ2-1	ASSHKEVYNEQF
TRBV11-2	TRBJ2-3	ASSSRLASTDTQY